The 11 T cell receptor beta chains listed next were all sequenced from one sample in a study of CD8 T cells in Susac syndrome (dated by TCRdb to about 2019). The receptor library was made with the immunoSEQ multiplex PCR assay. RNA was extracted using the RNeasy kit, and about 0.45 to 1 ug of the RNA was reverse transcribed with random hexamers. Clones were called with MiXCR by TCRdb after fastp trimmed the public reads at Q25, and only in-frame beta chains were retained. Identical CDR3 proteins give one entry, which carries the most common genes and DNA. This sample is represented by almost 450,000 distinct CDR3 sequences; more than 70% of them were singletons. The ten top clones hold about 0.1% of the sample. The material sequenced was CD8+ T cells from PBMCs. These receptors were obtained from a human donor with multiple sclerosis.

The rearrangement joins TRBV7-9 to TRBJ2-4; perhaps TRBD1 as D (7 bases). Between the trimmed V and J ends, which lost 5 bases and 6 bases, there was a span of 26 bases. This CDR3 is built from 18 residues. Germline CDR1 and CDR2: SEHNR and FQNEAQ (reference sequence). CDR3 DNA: TGTGCCAGCAGCCCGCGTGACAGGGACGGAGGGGATATAAACATTCAGTACTTC. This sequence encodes CASSPRDRDGGDINIQYF.

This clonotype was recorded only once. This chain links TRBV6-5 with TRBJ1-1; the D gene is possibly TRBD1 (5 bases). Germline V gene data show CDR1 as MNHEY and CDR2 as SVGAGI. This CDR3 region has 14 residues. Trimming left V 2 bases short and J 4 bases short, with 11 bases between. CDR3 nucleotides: TGTGCCAGCAGTTACCGGGGGGTGAGCACTGAAGCTTTCTTT. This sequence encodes CASSYRGVSTEAFF.

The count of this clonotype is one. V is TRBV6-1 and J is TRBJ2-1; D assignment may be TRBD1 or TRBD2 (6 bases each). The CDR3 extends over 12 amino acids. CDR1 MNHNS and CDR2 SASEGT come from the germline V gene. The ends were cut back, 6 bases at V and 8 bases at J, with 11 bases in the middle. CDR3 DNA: TGTGCCAGCAGGGAGGAGGGGGATGAGCAGTTCTTC. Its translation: CASREEGDEQFF.

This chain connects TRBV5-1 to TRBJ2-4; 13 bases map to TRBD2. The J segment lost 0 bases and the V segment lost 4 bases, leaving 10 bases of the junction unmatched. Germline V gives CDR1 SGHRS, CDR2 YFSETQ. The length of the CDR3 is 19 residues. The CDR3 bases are TGCGCCAGCAGCCTCTATACTAGCGGGGGGGCCCTAGCCAAAAACATTCAGTACTTC. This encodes CASSLYTSGGALAKNIQYF.

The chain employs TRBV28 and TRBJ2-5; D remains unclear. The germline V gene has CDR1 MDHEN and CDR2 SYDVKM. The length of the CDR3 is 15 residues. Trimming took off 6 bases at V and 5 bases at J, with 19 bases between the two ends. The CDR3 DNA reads TGTGCCAGCAGCTCCTTGGGCCCCGAGTGGGAGACCCAGTACTTC. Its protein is CASSSLGPEWETQYF.

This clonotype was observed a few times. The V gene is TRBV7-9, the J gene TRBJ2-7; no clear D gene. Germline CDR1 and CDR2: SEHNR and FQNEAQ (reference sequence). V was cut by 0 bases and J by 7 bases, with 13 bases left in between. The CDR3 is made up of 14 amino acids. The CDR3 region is CASSLAVVSGEQYF. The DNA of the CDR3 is TGTGCCAGCAGCTTAGCTGTGGTATCGGGTGAGCAGTACTTC.

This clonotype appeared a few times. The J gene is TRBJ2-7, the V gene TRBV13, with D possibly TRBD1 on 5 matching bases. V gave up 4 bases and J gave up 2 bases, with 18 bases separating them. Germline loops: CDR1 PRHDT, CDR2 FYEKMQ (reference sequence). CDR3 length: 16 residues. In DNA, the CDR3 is TGTGCCAGCAGCTCCCCCCCGAAGGGGTTACCCTACGAGCAGTACTTC. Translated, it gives CASSSPPKGLPYEQYF.

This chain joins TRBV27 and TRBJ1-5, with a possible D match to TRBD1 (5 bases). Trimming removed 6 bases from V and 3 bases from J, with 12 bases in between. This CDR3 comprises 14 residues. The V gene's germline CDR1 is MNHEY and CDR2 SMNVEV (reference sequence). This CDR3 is CASSATGYNQPQHF. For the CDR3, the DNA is TGTGCCAGCAGCGCCACAGGCTACAATCAGCCCCAGCATTTT.

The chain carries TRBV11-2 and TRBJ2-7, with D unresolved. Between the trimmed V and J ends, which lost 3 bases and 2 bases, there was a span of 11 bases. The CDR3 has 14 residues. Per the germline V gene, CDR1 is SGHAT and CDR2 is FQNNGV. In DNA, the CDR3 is TGTGCCAGCAGCTTGGCTGGGCAACCCTACGAGCAGTACTTC. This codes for CASSLAGQPYEQYF.

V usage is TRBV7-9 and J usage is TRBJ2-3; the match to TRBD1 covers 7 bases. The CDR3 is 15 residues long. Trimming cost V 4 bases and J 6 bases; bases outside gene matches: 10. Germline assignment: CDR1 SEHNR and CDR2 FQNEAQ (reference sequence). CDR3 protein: CASSSGIDREDTQYF. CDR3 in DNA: TGTGCCAGCAGCTCAGGAATTGACAGGGAGGATACGCAGTATTTT.

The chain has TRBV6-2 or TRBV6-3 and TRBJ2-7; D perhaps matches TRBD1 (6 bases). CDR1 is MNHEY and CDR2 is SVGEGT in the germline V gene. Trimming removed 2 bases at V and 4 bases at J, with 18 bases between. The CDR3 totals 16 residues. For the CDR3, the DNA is TGTGCCAGCAGTTACATCCTACAGGGTTCTAGATACGAGCAGTACTTC. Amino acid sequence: CASSYILQGSRYEQYF.